This TCR beta chain was obtained from a study of PD-1 blockade in classical Hodgkin lymphoma. Study-wide results and limits: What drove the repertoire differences, possibly disease activity or prior therapy, has not been defined.

No patient escaped relapse after autologous stem cell transplantation, and brentuximab vedotin exposure varied. Profiled with immunoSEQ multiplex PCR; TCRdb holds only in-frame clones, not every one. The sample holds around 40,000 clones, around four fifths seen once. The CDR3 is 15 residues long. Germline-derived CDR1 and CDR2 are MNHEY and SVGAGI. V was cut by 0 bases and J by 7 bases, with 13 bases left in between. As regards this clone: Its specificity is unknown.

The V and J genes are TRBV6-5 and TRBJ2-1; no clear D gene. The TCR comes from a human donor with classical Hodgkin lymphoma. The sample was peripheral blood mononuclear cells (PBMCs), taken at baseline. The CDR3 bases are TGTGCCAGCAGTTACTCGTGGCGGTTTGGGAATGAGCAGTTCTTC. This gives the protein CASSYSWRFGNEQFF.